One sample yielded the 32 T cell receptor beta chains listed below, sequenced in a study of blood T cell repertoires in COVID-19. Produced via immunoSEQ multiplex PCR; TCRdb's table is partial and in-frame only. The sample comprises about 94,000 clones, roughly 84% of which are singletons, and approximately 6.8% rests with the top ten. The specimen was peripheral blood. All receptors derive from a man between 60 and 70 years old with acute or convalescent COVID-19.

The rearrangement uses TRBV18 and TRBJ2-2, with no clear D. This CDR3 is 13 amino acids long. Germline-derived CDR1 and CDR2 are KGHSH and LQKENI. V was trimmed by 5 bases and J by 0 bases, leaving 4 bases between them. In nucleotides, the CDR3 is TGTGCCAGCTCATATACGAACACCGGGGAGCTGTTTTTT. Its translation: CASSYTNTGELFF.

This chain links TRBV5-6 with TRBJ2-3; 10 nucleotides align to TRBD2. The CDR3 sequence is 16 residues long. J gave up 6 bases and V 3 bases, and 10 bases lay outside the gene matches. The germline gives CDR1 SGHDT, CDR2 YYEEEE. The CDR3 DNA reads as TGTGCCAGCAGCTCAGCGGGGGGGCTTTTGGACGATACGCAGTATTTT. Protein product: CASSSAGGLLDDTQYF.

CDR3 in amino acids: CASSRTDNEQFF. CDR3 DNA: TGTGCCAGCAGCCGGACAGATAATGAGCAGTTCTTC. V gene TRBV6-5 combines with J gene TRBJ2-1; D possibly corresponds to TRBD1 (6 bases). V lost 6 bases, J lost 7 bases, and 10 bases lay in between. This CDR3 is 12 amino acids long. Germline CDR1 MNHEY, CDR2 SVGAGI.

The chain uses TRBV3-1 (or the pseudogene TRBV3-2) and TRBJ2-6; TRBD1 matches at 10 bases. CDR1 is LGHDT and CDR2 is YNNKEL in the germline V gene (reference sequence). This CDR3 is built from 18 residues. V lost 3 bases, J lost 0 bases, and 5 bases stayed unmatched. The CDR3: CASSQWTGGDSGANVLTF. The CDR3 region has the DNA TGTGCCAGCAGCCAGTGGACAGGGGGGGACTCTGGGGCCAACGTCCTGACTTTC.

The J gene is TRBJ1-6, the V gene TRBV6-6; 10 nucleotides match TRBD1. The CDR3 is made up of 14 amino acids. After removal of 6 bases from V and 9 bases from J, the junction contained 5 bases not matched to a gene. Germline CDR1 and CDR2: MNHNY and SVGAGI (reference sequence). CDR3 sequence reads: CASSAGTGVSPLHF. The CDR3 DNA reads TGTGCCAGCAGCGCCGGGACAGGGGTTTCACCCCTCCACTTT.

The J gene is TRBJ2-7, the V gene TRBV18, with 7 bases that match TRBD1. This CDR3 comprises 14 residues. Looked up from germline, CDR1 is KGHSH and CDR2 is LQKENI. J gave up 4 bases and V 0 bases, and 3 bases lay outside the gene matches. The chain's CDR3 is CASSPPRDRYEQYF. The CDR3 DNA sequence: TGTGCCAGCTCACCACCCAGGGACAGATACGAGCAGTACTTC.

The chain joins TRBV14 to TRBJ1-4, with 7 positions matching TRBD1. CDR3 size: 16 residues. V gave up 2 bases and J gave up 4 bases; unmatched junction bases: 7. Per the germline V gene, CDR1 is SGHDN and CDR2 is FVKESK. The CDR3 DNA is TGTGCCAGCAGCCAACCCGGGGGACAGAGTAATGAAAAACTGTTTTTT. Translation: CASSQPGGQSNEKLFF.

The chain uses TRBV7-9 and TRBJ1-4, with no clear D. Germline CDR1 SEHNR, CDR2 FQNEAQ (reference sequence). The CDR3 length is 13 residues. V shed 2 bases and J shed 5 bases, with 6 bases lying between them. Here the CDR3 reads CASSLNQNEKLFF. CDR3 DNA: TGTGCCAGCAGCTTAAACCAGAATGAAAAACTGTTTTTT.

The CDR3 nucleotides are TGTGCCAGCAGCGCTGAGGGGACAGGGAACTACGAGCAGTACTTC. Protein product: CASSAEGTGNYEQYF. This sequence joins TRBV9 and TRBJ2-7; 9 bases are shared with TRBD1. The V segment lost 3 bases and the J segment 3 bases; nucleotides outside the gene matches: 7. Looked up from germline, CDR1 is SGDLS and CDR2 is YYNGEE. This CDR3 comprises 15 residues.

As DNA, the CDR3 is TGTGCCAGCAGTTCGACAGGGGGAAAAACTGAAGCTTTCTTT. It translates to CASSSTGGKTEAFF. The chain is built from TRBV2 and TRBJ1-1; the match to TRBD1 covers 9 bases. This CDR3 contains 14 residues. Germline CDR1 and CDR2: SNHLY and FYNNEI. Losses at the gene ends were 5 bases for V and 5 bases for J; bases not matched to a gene: 6. The variable domain in full, with the rest retrieved from reference TRBV2 and TRBJ1-1, is EPEVTQTPSHQVTQMGQEVILRCVPISNHLYFYWYRQILGQKVEFLVSFYNNEISEKSEIFDDQFSVERPDGSNFTLKIRSTKLEDSAMYFCASSSTGGKTEAFFGQGTRLTVV.

CDR3 in amino acids: CAWREPGLNQPQHF. The CDR3 DNA follows: TGTGCCTGGCGAGAGCCAGGGCTCAATCAGCCCCAGCATTTT. This chain joins TRBV30 and TRBJ1-5; the D gene is possibly TRBD1 (5 bases). The germline CDR1 and CDR2 sequences are GTSNPN and SVGIG (reference sequence). CDR3 size: 14 residues. V gave up 5 bases and J gave up 3 bases, with 14 bases separating them.

This clone was picked up one time. The chain is built from TRBV6-2 or TRBV6-3 and TRBJ2-2; a weak D match, TRBD2 (5 bases). Germline V gene sequence: CDR1 MNHEY, CDR2 SVGEGT. Trimming left V 2 bases short and J 7 bases short, with 8 bases between. This CDR3 contains 13 residues. CDR3 amino acids: CASSYPGYGELFF. In nucleotides, the CDR3 is TGTGCCAGCAGTTACCCGGGATACGGGGAGCTGTTTTTT.

This clone was recorded only once. This rearrangement joins TRBV6-2 or TRBV6-3 to TRBJ2-3; D is unclear. The germline CDR1 and CDR2 sequences are MNHEY and SVGEGT. Trimming removed 4 bases at V and 3 bases at J, with 11 bases between. The CDR3 runs to 14 residues. The CDR3 loop is CASSSPSTTDTQYF. The CDR3, as DNA: TGTGCCAGCAGTTCCCCATCTACTACAGATACGCAGTATTTT.

The rearrangement links TRBV3-1 (or the pseudogene TRBV3-2) to TRBJ2-2; D ambiguous. V lost 10 bases, J lost 3 bases, and 9 bases lay in between. Germline lookup yields CDR1 LGHDT and CDR2 YNNKEL (reference sequence). The CDR3 covers 12 residues. The CDR3 here is CATESDTGELFF. The CDR3 bases are TGTGCCACCGAGTCGGACACCGGGGAGCTGTTTTTT.

The rearrangement links TRBV11-2 to TRBJ1-2, with TRBD1 as a possible D gene (5 bases). V was shortened by 0 bases and J by 4 bases, with 12 bases between the two germline ends. This CDR3 contains 15 residues. CDR1 is SGHAT, CDR2 FQNNGV, per germline. CDR3 DNA sequence: TGTGCCAGCAGCTTAGATGTGACAGTAATCTATGGCTACACCTTC. Translated: CASSLDVTVIYGYTF.

The chain has TRBV10-3 and TRBJ1-6; D is unresolved. The germline gives CDR1 ENHRY, CDR2 SYGVKD. The CDR3 consists of 14 residues. Deletions cut 6 bases from V and 8 bases from J, with 14 bases between. The CDR3 is CAIRELYRDSPLHF. In DNA, the CDR3 is TGTGCCATCAGGGAACTCTACAGAGATTCACCCCTCCACTTT.

The V and J genes are TRBV5-6 and TRBJ2-5, with TRBD1 as a possible D gene (6 bases). The CDR3 length is 14 residues. With 2 bases removed from V and 5 bases from J, the gap between germline ends came to 13 bases. Germline V gives CDR1 SGHDT, CDR2 YYEEEE. CDR3 DNA: TGTGCCAGCAGCTTCAGGGGTTTCGGGGAGACCCAGTACTTC. Translating it yields CASSFRGFGETQYF.

V is TRBV6-5 and J is TRBJ1-2; 8 nucleotides agree with TRBD1. Per the germline V gene, CDR1 is MNHEY and CDR2 is SVGAGI. V shed 6 bases, J shed 8 bases, and the junction held 8 bases outside the gene matches. The CDR3 is 13 residues long. CDR3 protein: CASRPGQARGYTF. The CDR3 nucleotides are TGTGCCAGCAGACCGGGACAGGCCCGAGGCTACACCTTC.

The chain uses TRBV29-1 and TRBJ1-2; 7 bases fit TRBD1. The CDR3 spans 11 residues. The V and J ends lost 6 bases and 6 bases, in that order; junction bases with no gene match: 4. Germline V lookup: CDR1 SQVTM, CDR2 ANQGSEA. The CDR3 loop is CSVHRGDGYTF. The CDR3 DNA reads TGCAGCGTCCACAGGGGAGATGGCTACACCTTC.

This chain connects TRBV29-1 to TRBJ1-1, with D possibly TRBD1 on 5 matching bases. Trimming took 6 bases from V and 1 from J, leaving 18 bases between them. This CDR3 has 15 residues. Germline V gives CDR1 SQVTM, CDR2 ANQGSEA. Here the CDR3 DNA reads TGCAGCGTCACTATGGCGGTCGGGGGGAACACTGAAGCTTTCTTT. Translating gives CSVTMAVGGNTEAFF. The variable domain in full, with the rest retrieved from reference TRBV29-1 and TRBJ1-1, is SAVISQKPSRDICQRGTSLTIQCQVDSQVTMMFWYRQQPGQSLTLIATANQGSEATYESGFVIDKFPISRPNLTFSTLTVSNMSPEDSSIYLCSVTMAVGGNTEAFFGQGTRLTVV.

This chain uses TRBV10-3 with TRBJ1-6; the D gene is possibly TRBD1 (5 bases). Germline V gene data show CDR1 as ENHRY and CDR2 as SYGVKD. V lost 6 bases and J 9 bases, leaving 15 bases between the germline ends. CDR3 length: 14 amino acids. CDR3 DNA: TGTGCCATCAGAGACAGTCAAGTTATTTCACCCCTCCACTTT. Translated: CAIRDSQVISPLHF.

The V call is TRBV6-1, the J call TRBJ1-2, with TRBD1 as a possible D gene (6 bases). V shed 1 base and J shed 5 bases, with 17 bases lying between them. The CDR3 is 16 residues long. The germline gives CDR1 MNHNS, CDR2 SASEGT. In DNA, the CDR3 is TGTGCCAGCAGTGAAGGAGGTGCACAGGGAAGATATGGCTACACCTTC. This translates into CASSEGGAQGRYGYTF.

This clone appeared a few times. The chain links TRBV2 to TRBJ1-6, with D possibly matching TRBD1 (5 bases). This CDR3 is built from 14 residues. The germline V gene encodes CDR1 SNHLY and CDR2 FYNNEI. V lost 5 bases and J lost 7, with 12 bases in between. The CDR3 is CASSSAGMNSPLHF. DNA of the CDR3: TGTGCCAGCAGTTCCGCAGGGATGAATTCACCCCTCCACTTT.

This chain uses TRBV30 with TRBJ2-2; 8 nucleotides line up with TRBD1. The V gene end was trimmed by 5 bases and the J gene end by 7 bases; junction bases not matched to a gene: 3. Germline lookup yields CDR1 GTSNPN and CDR2 SVGIG (reference sequence). This CDR3 region has 12 residues. The CDR3 region has the DNA TGTGCCTGGGGGGGACAGGACGGGGAGCTGTTTTTT. It is translated as CAWGGQDGELFF.

V usage is TRBV10-3 and J usage is TRBJ1-2; D is possibly TRBD1 (6 bases). CDR3 length equals 13 residues. Per the germline V gene, CDR1 is ENHRY and CDR2 is SYGVKD. Trimming removed 5 bases at V and 2 bases at J, with 9 bases between. The CDR3 loop is CAISHTGNYGYTF. In DNA form, the CDR3 reads TGTGCCATCAGTCATACAGGGAACTATGGCTACACCTTC.

The V call is TRBV7-9, the J call TRBJ1-6, with 8 bases aligning to TRBD1. The germline CDR1 and CDR2 sequences are SEHNR and FQNEAQ (reference sequence). The CDR3 spans 14 residues. With 4 bases clipped from V and 10 bases from J, the junction kept 6 bases outside the gene matches. CDR3 protein: CASSYKGQGSPLHF. CDR3 coding DNA: TGTGCCAGCAGCTACAAAGGACAGGGCTCACCCCTCCACTTT.

This clone was recorded only once. CDR3 sequence reads: CASSLLGAYTGTEAFF. CDR3 in DNA: TGTGCCAGCAGCTTGTTGGGGGCATATACGGGCACTGAAGCTTTCTTT. The chain combines TRBV5-8 with TRBJ1-1, with D perhaps matching TRBD1 (6 bases). CDR1 SGHTS and CDR2 YDEGEE come from the germline V gene. V was pared by 1 base and J by 4 bases, with 17 bases between. This CDR3 region has 16 residues.

As regards this clone: The conserved phenylalanine or tryptophan normally closing the CDR3 is absent here, so this likely arose from a read error. The rearrangement joins TRBV5-4 to TRBJ1-2; D remains unclear. From germline, CDR1 is SGHNT and CDR2 YYREEE (reference sequence). The V and J ends lost 4 bases and 6 bases respectively, with 19 bases between them. The length of the CDR3 is 15 residues. This CDR3 is CASSPDPGQVNGYTL. The CDR3 DNA follows: TGTGCCAGCAGCCCGGATCCCGGCCAGGTCAATGGCTACACCCTC.

The chain has TRBV7-2 and TRBJ2-7, with 11 bases lining up with TRBD1. CDR1 is SGHTA and CDR2 is FQGNSA in the germline V gene. The CDR3 spans 15 residues. V lost 5 bases, J lost 5 bases, and 8 bases stayed unmatched. As DNA, the CDR3 is TGTGCCAGCAGCCCCCGGACAGGGGGCGTCAACGAGCAGTACTTC. Its translation is CASSPRTGGVNEQYF.

The gene calls are TRBV5-8 and TRBJ1-3; TRBD1 is a possible D gene (5 bases). This CDR3 has 14 amino acids. The germline V gene encodes CDR1 SGHTS and CDR2 YDEGEE. The V end lost 4 bases, the J end lost 1 base, and 9 bases lay between the germline ends. CDR3: CASSPRVSGNTIYF. The DNA for the CDR3 is TGTGCCAGCAGCCCCAGGGTATCTGGAAACACCATATATTTT.

The chain carries TRBV12-3 or TRBV12-4 and TRBJ1-3; D may be TRBD1 (5 bases). CDR3 length equals 10 residues. V lost 5 bases and J 9 bases, leaving 5 bases between the germline ends. CDR3 residues: CASSQGTIYF. CDR3 coding DNA: TGTGCCAGCAGTCAGGGCACCATATATTTT.

The chain carries TRBV4-1 and TRBJ1-1; no reliable D call. Per germline, CDR1 MGHRA and CDR2 YSYEKL. There are 16 residues in the CDR3. V dropped 2 bases and J dropped 3 bases, with 16 bases sitting between them. The CDR3 DNA sequence: TGCGCCAGCAGCCAAATAAATATGGTTGCGTACACTGAAGCTTTCTTT. Translating gives CASSQINMVAYTEAFF.